This T cell receptor beta chain was recorded in a study of T cells in Graves' hyperthyroidism and ophthalmopathy. What was amplified from RNA transcripts were TCR beta CDR3 regions. During a first-round RT-PCR of the TCR CDR3, the HTBI primer set was used. In TCRdb, the multiplex PCR reads were re-called with MiXCR into one record per CDR3 protein. The sample has a few hundred thousand distinct CDR3 sequences, less than 15% seen once; the top ten hold about 9.1%. The sample holds a few counts of this clonotype. Germline trimming cut 2 bases from V and 2 bases from J; bases unmatched to any gene: 9. Germline V gene sequence: CDR1 SGHVS, CDR2 FNYEAQ. The CDR3 length is 17 residues. When ophthalmopathy did not progress within 18 months, Graves' hyperthyroidism was considered stable. Uncontrolled infection, other autoimmune disease, pregnancy or lactation disqualified patients from enrolment.

The genes are TRBV7-6 and TRBJ2-1, with 7 positions matching TRBD2. This TCR was sampled from a woman between 18 and 30 years old with Graves' hyperthyroidism. The sequencing sample was made of blood. This chain's CDR3 is CASSLYVAAGTYNEQFF. The DNA for the CDR3 is TGTGCCAGCAGCTTATATGTCGCAGCGGGGACCTACAATGAGCAGTTCTTC.